The subject of this entry is one T cell receptor beta chain. Trimming removed 6 bases from V and 1 base from J, with 11 bases in between. The germline V gene has CDR1 MDHEN and CDR2 SYDVKM. The CDR3 has 14 amino acids. Mismatch repair deficiency was confirmed in all patients, by PCR or immunohistochemistry. The data were taken from a study of PD-1 blockade in mismatch repair-deficient tumors. Sequencing used immunoSEQ multiplex PCR; TCRdb keeps in-frame clones, though not all of them. The sample lists over 100,000 clones; 70% to 80% were seen once. This chain uses TRBV28 with TRBJ2-3; the D gene could be TRBD1 or TRBD2 (5 bases each). The sequenced sample was peripheral blood, obtained approximately 60 weeks after starting pembrolizumab. The receptor was derived from an adult with mismatch repair-deficient cancer. CDR3 region: CASRKGPGTDTQYF. CDR3 DNA: TGTGCCAGCAGGAAGGGACCTGGCACAGATACGCAGTATTTT. Using reference TRBV28 and TRBJ2-3 for the parts outside the CDR3, the full variable domain is DVKVTQSSRYLVKRTGEKVFLECVQDMDHENMFWYRQDPGLGLRLIYFSYDVKMKEKGDIPEGYSVSREKKERFSLILESASTNQTSMYLCASRKGPGTDTQYFGPGTRLTVL.